The rows below give T cell receptor beta chains drawn from one sample of a study of T-cell memory formation after mild COVID-19. MiXCR was run by TCRdb on the 5' RACE reads, yielding one entry per CDR3 protein. The table includes approximately 300,000 distinct CDR3 sequences, roughly a fifth detected once. The specimen sequenced was PBMCs or a T cell subset sorted from them (not recorded which). The receptors come from a man aged 18 to 29 who had mild COVID-19 (a few samples of this study predate the infection). Cell type and time point are not known. Both conserved end residues are part of each CDR3. The D gene is left open where the match is weak. Only some rows state a clone size, as once, few, many or a class for expanded clones.

clone_size,d_call,v_call,j_call,cdr3_nt,cdr3_aa
few,TRBD1,TRBV7-6,TRBJ2-3,TGTGCCAGCAGCTTAGCGCCCGGGGGACAGGGGATCGATACGCAGTATTTT,CASSLAPGGQGIDTQYF
few,TRBD2,TRBV7-2,TRBJ2-5,TGTGCCAGCAGCTTTCCTAGCGGGGGGGCCGTAGAGACCCAGTACTTC,CASSFPSGGAVETQYF
few,TRBD2,TRBV7-2,TRBJ2-5,TGTGCCAGCAGCACGCACCTAGCGGGGGGGCGAGAGACCCAGTACTTC,CASSTHLAGGRETQYF
-,-,TRBV5-6,TRBJ2-1,TGTGCCAGCAGCTGGGACGGCGACAATGAGCAGTTCTTC,CASSWDGDNEQFF
few,-,TRBV6-2/TRBV6-3,TRBJ2-2,TGTGCCAGCAGTTACTATGGGGCGAGGACCGGGGAGCTGTTTTTT,CASSYYGARTGELFF
-,-,TRBV5-1,TRBJ2-2,TGCGCCAGCAGCTTGTCCGGGGCGCTGACCGGGGAGCTGTTTTTT,CASSLSGALTGELFF
few,TRBD1,TRBV12-3/TRBV12-4,TRBJ1-1,TGTGCCAGCAACAGGGGGCTGGGGAACACTGAAGCTTTCTTT,CASNRGLGNTEAFF
few,-,TRBV10-3,TRBJ2-7,TGTGCCATCGCTACTCCGGATTTAGGCTCCTACGAGCAGTACTTC,CAIATPDLGSYEQYF
once,TRBD1,TRBV7-9,TRBJ1-5,TGTGCCAGCAGCACAGGGGGATTGCATCAGCCCCAGCATTTT,CASSTGGLHQPQHF
few,-,TRBV7-9,TRBJ1-1,TGTGCCAGCAGACAAAACAGGGCTTTAAACACTGAAGCTTTCTTT,CASRQNRALNTEAFF
few,-,TRBV29-1,TRBJ2-3,TGCAGCGTTGAACCACTCCTGGGGACAACTAGCACAGATACGCAGTATTTT,CSVEPLLGTTSTDTQYF
once,-,TRBV5-1,TRBJ2-3,TGCGCCAGCAGCTTACTCGGGTCAGGCACAGATACGCAGTATTTT,CASSLLGSGTDTQYF
few,-,TRBV7-9,TRBJ1-2,TGTGCCAGCAGCCCGGGGGCCAGGAGAGGCTATGGCTACACCTTC,CASSPGARRGYGYTF
-,-,TRBV6-5,TRBJ2-3,TGTGCCAGCAGCTACGGCCGGGAAAGGGCCTGGGATACGCAGTATTTT,CASSYGRERAWDTQYF
few,-,TRBV2,TRBJ2-7,TGTGCCAGCGGTGGGGGGCAGGTTTACGAGCAGTACTTC,CASGGGQVYEQYF
-,-,TRBV27,TRBJ1-1,TGTGCCAGCTGGGGCTACACTGAAGCTTTCTTT,CASWGYTEAFF
-,-,TRBV20-1,TRBJ1-5,TGCAGTGCAACTCACCGCCAGGGCCCCTCCGTTCAGCCCCAGCATTTT,CSATHRQGPSVQPQHF
few,-,TRBV10-3,TRBJ2-5,TGTGCCATCAGTGACCCGGGGTGGGCGATCCAAGAGACCCAGTACTTC,CAISDPGWAIQETQYF
-,TRBD1,TRBV20-1,TRBJ2-2,TGCAGTGCTCTCCGGGACAGGGGGCCCATCGGGGAGCTGTTTTTT,CSALRDRGPIGELFF
few,-,TRBV4-1,TRBJ2-3,TGCGCCAGCAGCCAAGAGTCCGGGCCTAATGTTGATACGCAGTATTTT,CASSQESGPNVDTQYF
-,TRBD2,TRBV4-2,TRBJ2-4,TGTGCCAGTGGTGGGGATAGCGGGGGGATAGCCAAAAACATTCAGTACTTC,CASGGDSGGIAKNIQYF
few,TRBD2,TRBV9,TRBJ2-7,TGTGCCAGCAGCGTAGGGCTAGCGGGGTCCTACGAGCAGTACTTC,CASSVGLAGSYEQYF
-,-,TRBV5-1,TRBJ2-7,TGCGCCAGCAGCTTAGGGGACACCTCTCCCTTGGAGCAGTACTTC,CASSLGDTSPLEQYF
few,-,TRBV5-1,TRBJ1-3,TGCGCCAGCGCCCTCGGGACGGAAGGAAACACCATATATTTT,CASALGTEGNTIYF
few,TRBD1,TRBV7-8,TRBJ2-1,TGTGCCAGCAGCCGGGACAGGGAAGAGGGGTGGAGAAATGAGCAGTTCTTC,CASSRDREEGWRNEQFF
few,TRBD1,TRBV5-1,TRBJ2-3,TGCGCCAGCAGACAGGGGATAGATACGCAGTATTTT,CASRQGIDTQYF
-,TRBD1,TRBV10-3,TRBJ2-1,TGTGCCATCAGTGAGGTTGGACAGGGGAAGTCTGAGCAGTTCTTC,CAISEVGQGKSEQFF
-,-,TRBV9,TRBJ1-1,TGTGCCAGCAGCGTAGATGGACCGAACACTGAAGCTTTCTTT,CASSVDGPNTEAFF
-,TRBD1,TRBV28,TRBJ1-1,TGTGCCAGCACCTTACAGGGGGCAACTGAAGCTTTCTTT,CASTLQGATEAFF
-,TRBD1,TRBV11-2,TRBJ2-5,TGTGCCAGCAGCTTAGGGGACAGCCATGGGACCCAGTACTTC,CASSLGDSHGTQYF
few,-,TRBV18,TRBJ2-7,TGTGCCAGCTCACCACCAACAGACTCAGGGGATGGATGGGACGAGCAGTACTTC,CASSPPTDSGDGWDEQYF
-,TRBD1,TRBV7-8,TRBJ1-1,TGTGCCAGCAGCTTAGCGATGGACAGGGAAGCTTTCTTT,CASSLAMDREAFF
few,-,TRBV11-2,TRBJ1-1,TGTGCCAGCAGAGATAGGAACACTGAAGCTTTCTTT,CASRDRNTEAFF
-,TRBD2,TRBV28,TRBJ2-1,TGTGCCAGCAGTACCCTAGGACTAGCGGGGGGGGAGCAGTTCTTC,CASSTLGLAGGEQFF
-,-,TRBV5-6,TRBJ2-7,TGTGCCAGCACCCGCGGGCCCCTCGAGCAGTACTTC,CASTRGPLEQYF
many,-,TRBV7-2,TRBJ2-1,TGTGCCAGCAGCCGGGTATCAGGTGCATGGGGTGAGCAGTTCTTC,CASSRVSGAWGEQFF
many,-,TRBV7-2,TRBJ2-5,TGTGCCAGCAGCACACGCAGGGGCGGGGAGACCCAGTACTTC,CASSTRRGGETQYF
-,-,TRBV5-6,TRBJ1-4,TGTGCCAGCAGCCCACGGAGGGACGCAACTAATGAAAAACTGTTTTTT,CASSPRRDATNEKLFF
-,-,TRBV20-1,TRBJ2-3,TGCAGTGCTAGAGATTGGGGCGCGGGGACAGATACGCAGTATTTT,CSARDWGAGTDTQYF
-,-,TRBV5-1,TRBJ2-6,TGCGCCAGCAGCTTGGGCGAGGCTGGGGCCAACGTCCTGACTTTC,CASSLGEAGANVLTF
few,TRBD2,TRBV5-1,TRBJ2-3,TGCGCCAGCAGCCAAGCGGGGAGGGGAGATACGCAGTATTTT,CASSQAGRGDTQYF
-,-,TRBV7-9,TRBJ1-2,TGTGCCAGCAGCCCCGGTAGAGGCTACACCTTC,CASSPGRGYTF
-,TRBD2,TRBV6-5,TRBJ2-3,TGTGCCAGCAGTTACTGGCGGGGGGGTGCAGATACGCAGTATTTT,CASSYWRGGADTQYF
many,TRBD2,TRBV12-3/TRBV12-4,TRBJ2-2,TGTGCCAGCAAGTTGTCACTAGCGGGGTTCGGGGAGCTGTTTTTT,CASKLSLAGFGELFF
-,-,TRBV7-8,TRBJ2-3,TGTGCCAGCAGCGACCGGGACGGGCTGATCGTAGCGCAGTATTTT,CASSDRDGLIVAQYF
-,-,TRBV6-2/TRBV6-3,TRBJ2-2,TGTGCCAGCAGTTACGCCGGCCTGGGGGGTCCGCAAGGGGAGCTGTTTTTT,CASSYAGLGGPQGELFF
few,TRBD1,TRBV12-3/TRBV12-4,TRBJ1-1,TGTGCCAGCACTTTGGGGGACAGGGGCACTGAAGCTTTCTTT,CASTLGDRGTEAFF
few,-,TRBV7-2,TRBJ2-5,TGTGCCAGCAGCTTAGTTCTACCCGGGACCCAGTACTTC,CASSLVLPGTQYF
-,-,TRBV4-2,TRBJ1-1,TGTGCCAGCAGCCAAGAACCGGTCAGTCCGGTTCCCACTGAAGCTTTCTTT,CASSQEPVSPVPTEAFF
few,-,TRBV6-5,TRBJ1-6,TGTGCCAGCAGTTACTCGATGAGGGACTATAATTCACCCCTCCACTTT,CASSYSMRDYNSPLHF
few,-,TRBV10-3,TRBJ2-2,TGTGCCATCAGTGATTCTTTTAGAAACACCGGGGAGCTGTTTTTT,CAISDSFRNTGELFF
many,-,TRBV12-3/TRBV12-4,TRBJ1-6,TGTGCCAGCAGTTTACGCCAGGGAGCCTCACCCCTCCACTTT,CASSLRQGASPLHF
-,-,TRBV6-6,TRBJ2-5,TGTGCCAGCAGTTATGGTGGGGGTTGGGAGACCCAGTACTTC,CASSYGGGWETQYF
few,-,TRBV2,TRBJ1-2,TGTGCCAGCAGGGCAGGGGCTACTAACTATGGCTACACCTTC,CASRAGATNYGYTF
-,TRBD1,TRBV9,TRBJ1-5,TGTGCCAGCAGCGTTGACAGGGTTGAGAGCAATCAGCCCCAGCATTTT,CASSVDRVESNQPQHF